The 14 T cell receptor beta chains below all came from one sample that was sequenced in a study of T cell repertoires in cytomegalovirus infection. What these receptors recognize is not known. TCRdb analysed the reads with MiXCR anew, one entry per CDR3 protein. Of about 830,000 distinct CDR3 sequences listed, about 30% are singletons. The sample here was cultured CD8+ T cells from PBMCs, taken from culture after CMV antigen stimulation. These receptors all come from a human donor in good health (CMV status not recorded). Some clones in this sample may be carry-over from other donors' samples.

The V gene is TRBV11-2, the J gene TRBJ2-1; D is undetermined. The V end lost 5 bases, the J end lost 7 bases, and 12 bases lay between the germline ends. This CDR3 contains 13 residues. The germline gives CDR1 SGHAT, CDR2 FQNNGV. CDR3 coding DNA: TGTGCCAGCAGCCTTTGGGCTGGGAATGAGCAGTTCTTC. It is translated as CASSLWAGNEQFF.

The chain's CDR3 is CASSWVPREKINQPQHF. The CDR3 DNA reads as TGTGCCAGCAGCTGGGTACCCCGAGAGAAGATTAATCAGCCCCAGCATTTT. This chain connects TRBV5-5 to TRBJ1-5; D is unclear. Germline V lookup: CDR1 SGHKS, CDR2 YYEKEE (reference sequence). With 3 bases removed from V and 4 bases from J, the gap between germline ends came to 20 bases. There are 17 residues in the CDR3.

The genes are TRBV6-1 and TRBJ1-2; D perhaps matches TRBD1 (5 bases). The CDR3 has 12 amino acids. Germline V CDR1 and CDR2: MNHNS, SASEGT. V lost 6 bases and J lost 7, with 12 bases in between. The CDR3 is CASRVGRVGYTF. As DNA, the CDR3 is TGTGCCAGCAGAGTGGGACGGGTTGGCTACACCTTC.

The rearrangement joins TRBV6-5 to TRBJ2-1; no reliable D call. The V gene lost 7 bases and the J gene lost 8 bases, with 9 bases spanning the gap. The CDR3 covers 11 residues. Germline CDR1 reads MNHEY; CDR2 reads SVGAGI. CDR3 amino acids: CASTLQDEQFF. Written as DNA, the CDR3 is TGTGCCAGCACTCTCCAGGATGAGCAGTTCTTC.

The J gene is TRBJ2-5, the V gene TRBV6-1; 10 bases align to TRBD2. V gave up 5 bases and J gave up 5 bases; unmatched junction bases: 8. Germline V lookup: CDR1 MNHNS, CDR2 SASEGT. This CDR3 spans 15 amino acids. The CDR3 DNA is TGTGCCAGCAGTTATCCTAGCGGGGGTCTCGAGACCCAGTACTTC. Translation gives CASSYPSGGLETQYF.

V usage is TRBV5-6 and J usage is TRBJ1-5; no reliable D call. The V end lost 2 bases, the J end lost 2 bases, and 14 bases lay between the germline ends. The CDR3 has 16 residues. Germline lookup yields CDR1 SGHDT and CDR2 YYEEEE. CDR3 sequence reads: CASSLRGRGGNQPQHF. DNA of the CDR3: TGTGCCAGCAGCTTAAGAGGGAGAGGTGGCAATCAGCCCCAGCATTTT.

There are many counts of this clonotype. The gene calls are TRBV7-8 and TRBJ2-1; D call uncertain. CDR1 is SGHVS and CDR2 is FQNEAQ in the germline V gene. The CDR3 is 16 residues long. The ends were cut back, 5 bases at V and 0 bases at J, with 14 bases in the middle. CDR3 nucleotides: TGTGCCAGCAGCGAGAGACTCGTGAGCTCCTACAATGAGCAGTTCTTC. It specifies CASSERLVSSYNEQFF.

The chain carries TRBV9 and TRBJ2-3; TRBD2 matches 8 bases. The CDR3 runs 16 residues. The trim removed 0 bases at V and 2 bases at J, leaving 5 bases unmatched. The germline CDR1 and CDR2 sequences are SGDLS and YYNGEE. CDR3: CASSVGASGYTDTQYF. As DNA, the CDR3 is TGTGCCAGCAGCGTAGGTGCTAGCGGGTACACAGATACGCAGTATTTT.

V is TRBV4-3 and J is TRBJ2-1, with D possibly matching TRBD2 (7 bases). The CDR3 spans 14 residues. V was shortened by 2 bases and J by 8 bases, with 13 bases between the two germline ends. Germline V lookup: CDR1 LGHNA, CDR2 YSLEER. CDR3 in DNA: TGCGCCAGCAGCCAACTCCCGGGGGGCGATGAGCAGTTCTTC. This gives the protein CASSQLPGGDEQFF.

The rearrangement uses TRBV19 and TRBJ1-5, with D unresolved. The V gene's germline CDR1 is LNHDA and CDR2 SQIVND (reference sequence). The CDR3 totals 14 residues. Trimming stripped 5 bases from V and 2 bases from J, with 10 bases between. The DNA for the CDR3 is TGTGCCAGTAGTGAAGACGCGGGCAATCAGCCCCAGCATTTT. This sequence encodes CASSEDAGNQPQHF.

The chain combines TRBV10-3 with TRBJ2-7; perhaps TRBD1 as D (5 bases). There are 15 residues in the CDR3. Between the trimmed V and J ends, which lost 4 bases and 5 bases, there was a span of 18 bases. Germline V lookup: CDR1 ENHRY, CDR2 SYGVKD. CDR3 amino acids: CAISARQPGKDEQYF. The CDR3 nucleotides are TGTGCCATCAGTGCCCGCCAGCCAGGGAAGGACGAGCAGTACTTC.

The genes are TRBV27 and TRBJ1-1, with D possibly being TRBD1 (5 bases). Per germline, CDR1 MNHEY and CDR2 SMNVEV (reference sequence). The length of the CDR3 is 18 residues. V shed 0 bases and J shed 3 bases, with 20 bases lying between them. CDR3 in amino acids: CASSLSGDGSILDTEAFF. CDR3 sequence (DNA): TGTGCCAGCAGTTTATCTGGGGACGGCAGTATCTTGGACACTGAAGCTTTCTTT.

The chain couples TRBV18 to TRBJ1-5, with no clear D. Trimming shortened V by 3 bases and J by 3 bases, and 12 bases separated the two germline ends. Germline V lookup: CDR1 KGHSH, CDR2 LQKENI. This CDR3 region has 15 residues. The CDR3 region is CASSPGRRDNQPQHF. As DNA, the CDR3 is TGTGCCAGCTCACCGGGCAGAAGAGACAATCAGCCCCAGCATTTT.

At least ten counts were recorded for this clonotype. The chain recombines TRBV6-2 or TRBV6-3 with TRBJ2-7, with TRBD1 matching 8 bases. Trimming removed 5 bases from V and 3 bases from J; junction bases left unmatched: 6. This CDR3 contains 14 residues. Germline CDR1 MNHEY, CDR2 SVGEGT. The CDR3 region has the DNA TGTGCCAGCAGTGATGGACAGGGAGTCTACGAGCAGTACTTC. This sequence encodes CASSDGQGVYEQYF.